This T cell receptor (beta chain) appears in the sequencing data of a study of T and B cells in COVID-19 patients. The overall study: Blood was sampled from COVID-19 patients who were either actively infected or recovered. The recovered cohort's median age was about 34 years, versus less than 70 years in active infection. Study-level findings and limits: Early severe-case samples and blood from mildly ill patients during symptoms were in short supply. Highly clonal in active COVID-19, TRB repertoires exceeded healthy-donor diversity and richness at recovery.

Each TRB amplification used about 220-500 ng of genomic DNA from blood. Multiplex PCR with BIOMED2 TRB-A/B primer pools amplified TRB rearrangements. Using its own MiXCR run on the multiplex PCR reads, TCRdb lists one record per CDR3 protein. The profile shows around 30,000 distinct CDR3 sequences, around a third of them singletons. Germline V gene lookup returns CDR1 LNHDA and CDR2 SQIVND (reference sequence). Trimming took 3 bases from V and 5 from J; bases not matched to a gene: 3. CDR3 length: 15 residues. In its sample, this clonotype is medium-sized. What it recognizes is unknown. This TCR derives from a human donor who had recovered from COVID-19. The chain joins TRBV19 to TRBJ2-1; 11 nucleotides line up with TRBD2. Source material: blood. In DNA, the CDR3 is TGTGCCAGTAGTATGTCTAGCGGGAGGCACAATGAGCAGTTCTTC. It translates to CASSMSSGRHNEQFF.